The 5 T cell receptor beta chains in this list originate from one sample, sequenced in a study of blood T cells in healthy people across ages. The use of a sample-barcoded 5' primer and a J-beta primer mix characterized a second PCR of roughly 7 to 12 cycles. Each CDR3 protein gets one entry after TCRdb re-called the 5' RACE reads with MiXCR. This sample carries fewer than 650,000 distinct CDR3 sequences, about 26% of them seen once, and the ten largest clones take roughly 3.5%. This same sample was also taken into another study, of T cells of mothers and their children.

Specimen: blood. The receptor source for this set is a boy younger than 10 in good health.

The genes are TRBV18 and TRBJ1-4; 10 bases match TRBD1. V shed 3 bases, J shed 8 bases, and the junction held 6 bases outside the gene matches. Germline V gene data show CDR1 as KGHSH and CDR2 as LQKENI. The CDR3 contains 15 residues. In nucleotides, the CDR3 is TGTGCCAGCTCACCGGAAGGGACAGGGGTCGAAAAACTGTTTTTT. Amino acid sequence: CASSPEGTGVEKLFF.

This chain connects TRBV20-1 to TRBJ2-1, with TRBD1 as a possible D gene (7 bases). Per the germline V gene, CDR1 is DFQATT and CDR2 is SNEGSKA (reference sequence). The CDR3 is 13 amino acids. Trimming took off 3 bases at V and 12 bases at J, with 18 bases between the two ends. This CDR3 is CSASPAGGSGQFF. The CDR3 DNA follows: TGCAGTGCTAGCCCCGCAGGGGGGTCGGGGCAGTTCTTC.

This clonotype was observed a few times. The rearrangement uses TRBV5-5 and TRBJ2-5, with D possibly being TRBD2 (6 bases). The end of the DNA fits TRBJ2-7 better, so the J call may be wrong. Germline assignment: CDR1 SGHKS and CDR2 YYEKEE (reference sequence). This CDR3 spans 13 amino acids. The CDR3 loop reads CAAGAGMAYEQYF. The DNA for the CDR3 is TGTGCCGCCGGGGCGGGAATGGCCTACGAGCAGTACTTC.

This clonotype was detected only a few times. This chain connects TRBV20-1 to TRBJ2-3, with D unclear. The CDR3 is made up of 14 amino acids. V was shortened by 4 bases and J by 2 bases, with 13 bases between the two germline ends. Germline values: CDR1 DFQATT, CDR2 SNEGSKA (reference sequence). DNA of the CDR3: TGCAGTGCTACAATGATTTTAGACACAGATACGCAGTATTTT. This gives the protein CSATMILDTDTQYF.

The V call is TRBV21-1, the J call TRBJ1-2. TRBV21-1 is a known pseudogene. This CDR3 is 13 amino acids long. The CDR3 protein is CASSKLSTYGYTF. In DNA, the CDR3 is TGTGCCAGCAGCAAATTGAGTACCTATGGCTACACCTTC.